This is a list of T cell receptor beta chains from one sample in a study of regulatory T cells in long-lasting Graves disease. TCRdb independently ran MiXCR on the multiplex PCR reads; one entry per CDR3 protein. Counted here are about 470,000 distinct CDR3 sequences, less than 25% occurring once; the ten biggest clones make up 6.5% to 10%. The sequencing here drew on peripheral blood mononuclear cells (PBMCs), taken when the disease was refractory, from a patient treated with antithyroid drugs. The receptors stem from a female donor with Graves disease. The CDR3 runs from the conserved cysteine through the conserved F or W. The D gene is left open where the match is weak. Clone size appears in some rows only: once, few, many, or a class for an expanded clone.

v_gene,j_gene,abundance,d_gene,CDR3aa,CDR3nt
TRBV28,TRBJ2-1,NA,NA,CASLGCSGPHYNEQFF,TGTGCCAGCCTGGGATGCAGCGGGCCACACTACAATGAGCAGTTCTTC
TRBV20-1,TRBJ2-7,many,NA,CSASVDTDYEQYF,TGCAGTGCTAGTGTGGACACCGACTACGAGCAGTACTTC
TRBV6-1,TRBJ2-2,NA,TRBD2,CASSQTSGRSNTGELFF,TGTGCCAGCAGCCAGACTAGCGGGAGGTCGAACACCGGGGAGCTGTTTTTT
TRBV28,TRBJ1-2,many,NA,CASSLAGARGYTF,TGTGCCAGCAGTTTGGCTGGGGCGCGGGGCTACACCTTC
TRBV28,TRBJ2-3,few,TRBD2,CASSLTSGGPTSTDTQYF,TGTGCCAGCAGTTTGACTAGCGGAGGTCCTACTAGCACAGATACGCAGTATTTT
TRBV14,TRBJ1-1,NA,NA,CASSRVMNTKAFF,TGTGCCAGCAGCCGGGTCATGAACACTAAAGCTTTCTTT
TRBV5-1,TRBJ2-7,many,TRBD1,CASSLPSPRPGQSSRITYEQYF,TGCGCCAGCAGCCTCCCCTCCCCTCGGCCGGGACAGTCAAGCAGAATTACCTACGAGCAGTACTTC
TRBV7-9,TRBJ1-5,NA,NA,CASSFNGLSNQPQHF,TGTGCCAGCAGCTTCAACGGGTTAAGCAATCAGCCCCAGCATTTT
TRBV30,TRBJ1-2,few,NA,CAWRPRQEIRRGYTF,TGTGCCTGGAGACCCAGACAGGAGATAAGGCGGGGCTACACCTTC
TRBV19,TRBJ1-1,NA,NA,CASRVKMNTEAFF,TGTGCCAGTAGAGTCAAAATGAACACTGAAGCTTTCTTT
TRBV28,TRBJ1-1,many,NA,CASSPLGTQAFF,TGTGCCAGCAGTCCCCTGGGTACCCAAGCTTTCTTT
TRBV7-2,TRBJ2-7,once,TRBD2,CASSLGTSGSYPIYEQYF,TGTGCCAGCAGCCTGGGGACTAGCGGGAGTTATCCCATCTACGAGCAGTACTTC